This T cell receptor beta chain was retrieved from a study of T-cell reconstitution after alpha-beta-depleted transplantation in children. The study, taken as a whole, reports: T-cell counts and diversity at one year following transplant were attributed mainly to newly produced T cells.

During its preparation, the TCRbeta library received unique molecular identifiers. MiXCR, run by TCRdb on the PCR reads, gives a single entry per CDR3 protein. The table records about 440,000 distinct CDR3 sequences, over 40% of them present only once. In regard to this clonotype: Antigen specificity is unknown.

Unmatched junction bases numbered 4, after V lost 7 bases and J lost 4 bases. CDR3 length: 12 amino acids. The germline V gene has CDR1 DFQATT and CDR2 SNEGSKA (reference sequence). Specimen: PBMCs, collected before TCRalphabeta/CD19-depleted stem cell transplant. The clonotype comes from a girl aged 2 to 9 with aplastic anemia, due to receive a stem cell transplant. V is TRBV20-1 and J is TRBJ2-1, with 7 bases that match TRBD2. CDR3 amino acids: CSGLAGYNEQFF. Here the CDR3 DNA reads TGCAGTGGACTAGCAGGTTACAATGAGCAGTTCTTC.